This is a list of T cell receptor beta chains from one sample in a study of T cell changes during pregnancy in multiple sclerosis. The protocol was immunoSEQ multiplex PCR, while the TCRdb copy is restricted to in-frame clones and leaves out a portion. The data contain around 68,000 clones, about nine tenths of them singletons. The sequencing here drew on peripheral blood, taken in the third trimester of pregnancy. Receptors were obtained from a female donor with multiple sclerosis, enrolled in a pregnancy study. CDR3s include the opening cysteine and the closing phenylalanine or tryptophan. The D gene is left open where the match is weak. The size of a clone is reported for some rows only, either as once, few or many, or as a class for expanded clones.

j_call: TRBJ1-5
v_call: TRBV27
clone_size: -
d_call: TRBD1
cdr3_nt: TGTGCCAGCAGTCCCGGGACAGGGGGAAATCAGCCCCAGCATTTT
cdr3_aa: CASSPGTGGNQPQHF

j_call: TRBJ1-1
v_call: TRBV7-9
clone_size: -
d_call: TRBD1
cdr3_nt: TGTGCCAGCAGCGGGCAGGGGGTGGAGACTGAAGCTTTCTTT
cdr3_aa: CASSGQGVETEAFF

j_call: TRBJ1-3
v_call: TRBV5-1
clone_size: -
d_call: -
cdr3_nt: TGCGCCAGCAGCTACGCTAGTGGGGGCGAAAACACCATATATTTT
cdr3_aa: CASSYASGGENTIYF

j_call: TRBJ2-5
v_call: TRBV10-3
clone_size: -
d_call: -
cdr3_nt: TGTGCCACCCGGGATACATCAGGGGTTCAAGAGACCCAGTACTTC
cdr3_aa: CATRDTSGVQETQYF

j_call: TRBJ2-7
v_call: TRBV5-5
clone_size: -
d_call: TRBD1
cdr3_nt: TGTGCCAGCAGTTTGGGGTACGGGACAGGACGTGGAACCTACGAGCAGTACTTC
cdr3_aa: CASSLGYGTGRGTYEQYF

j_call: TRBJ1-1
v_call: TRBV27
clone_size: -
d_call: -
cdr3_nt: TGTGCCAGCAGTTTCGCCAGGGGAAGGACTGAAGCTTTCTTT
cdr3_aa: CASSFARGRTEAFF

j_call: TRBJ2-7
v_call: TRBV5-8
clone_size: -
d_call: TRBD1
cdr3_nt: TGTGCCAGCAGCGACCCCCGGGACAGGGCCTACGAGCAGTACTTC
cdr3_aa: CASSDPRDRAYEQYF

j_call: TRBJ1-3
v_call: TRBV7-9
clone_size: -
d_call: -
cdr3_nt: TGTGCCAGCAGCCCAAAAATCCGGAACACCATATATTTT
cdr3_aa: CASSPKIRNTIYF

j_call: TRBJ1-1
v_call: TRBV6-1
clone_size: -
d_call: -
cdr3_nt: TGTGCCAGCTCACGAGGACAGTTCCCTGAAGCTTTCTTT
cdr3_aa: CASSRGQFPEAFF

j_call: TRBJ2-5
v_call: TRBV5-1
clone_size: -
d_call: -
cdr3_nt: TGCGCCAGCAGTTTACAAGAGACCCAGTACTTC
cdr3_aa: CASSLQETQYF

j_call: TRBJ2-7
v_call: TRBV19
clone_size: once
d_call: -
cdr3_nt: TGTGCCAGTAGTATAGGAGGGGGATCCTACGAGCAGTACTTC
cdr3_aa: CASSIGGGSYEQYF

j_call: TRBJ1-1
v_call: TRBV7-9
clone_size: -
d_call: -
cdr3_nt: TGTGCCAGCAGCCCCGGGTATCTCATGAACACTGAAGCTTTCTTT
cdr3_aa: CASSPGYLMNTEAFF

j_call: TRBJ2-6
v_call: TRBV6-1
clone_size: -
d_call: -
cdr3_nt: TGTGCCAGCAGTGTCAACAGGGAAGGTATTCTGACTTTC
cdr3_aa: CASSVNREGILTF

j_call: TRBJ2-2
v_call: TRBV5-1
clone_size: -
d_call: -
cdr3_nt: TGCGCCAGCAGCTTGGCACTGAGGCTATACACCGGGGAGCTGTTTTTT
cdr3_aa: CASSLALRLYTGELFF

j_call: TRBJ2-2
v_call: TRBV5-1
clone_size: -
d_call: TRBD2
cdr3_nt: TGCGCCAGCAGCTTGGGACTAGCGGGAGGGCCTAACACCGGGGAGCTGTTTTTT
cdr3_aa: CASSLGLAGGPNTGELFF

j_call: TRBJ1-5
v_call: TRBV5-1
clone_size: -
d_call: -
cdr3_nt: TGCGCCAGCAGGCAGGGTAGCAATCAGCCCCAGCATTTT
cdr3_aa: CASRQGSNQPQHF

j_call: TRBJ2-2
v_call: TRBV6-5
clone_size: -
d_call: -
cdr3_nt: TGTGCCAGCAGTTATGTGAGCGACTACACCGGGGAGCTGTTTTTT
cdr3_aa: CASSYVSDYTGELFF

j_call: TRBJ2-3
v_call: TRBV19
clone_size: -
d_call: -
cdr3_nt: TGTGCCAGCGGAGGTGAGGGTACGCAGTATTTT
cdr3_aa: CASGGEGTQYF

j_call: TRBJ1-4
v_call: TRBV7-6
clone_size: -
d_call: -
cdr3_nt: TGTGCCAGCAGCAGGGACACCTTGGATGAAAAACTGTTTTTT
cdr3_aa: CASSRDTLDEKLFF

j_call: TRBJ1-6
v_call: TRBV19
clone_size: -
d_call: -
cdr3_nt: TGTGCCAGTACCCAGCTACAAGCGAATTCACCCCTCCACTTT
cdr3_aa: CASTQLQANSPLHF

j_call: TRBJ1-2
v_call: TRBV7-2
clone_size: few
d_call: -
cdr3_nt: TGTGCCAGCAGCTTAACACAGATATCAAACTATGGCTACACCTTC
cdr3_aa: CASSLTQISNYGYTF

j_call: TRBJ1-3
v_call: TRBV4-1
clone_size: once
d_call: TRBD1
cdr3_nt: TGCGCCAGCGGACAGGGAGCCGCTGGAAACACCATATATTTT
cdr3_aa: CASGQGAAGNTIYF

j_call: TRBJ2-2
v_call: TRBV19
clone_size: -
d_call: -
cdr3_nt: TGTGCCTCGTGGAGGCCTGGGGGGGAGCTGTTTTTT
cdr3_aa: CASWRPGGELFF

j_call: TRBJ1-1
v_call: TRBV5-6
clone_size: once
d_call: -
cdr3_nt: TGTGCCAGCAGTCCCCCGGGCAGGGCGGCGGCTGAAGCTTTCTTT
cdr3_aa: CASSPPGRAAAEAFF

j_call: TRBJ2-4
v_call: TRBV5-1
clone_size: -
d_call: -
cdr3_nt: TGCGCCAGCAGCTTGGGGGGTTTAGGGGTAGCCAAAAACATTCAGTACTTC
cdr3_aa: CASSLGGLGVAKNIQYF

j_call: TRBJ2-7
v_call: TRBV30
clone_size: -
d_call: -
cdr3_nt: TGTGCCTGGAGTTATGACCCCGGAGTGAACGAGCAGTACTTC
cdr3_aa: CAWSYDPGVNEQYF

j_call: TRBJ1-4
v_call: TRBV7-9
clone_size: few
d_call: -
cdr3_nt: TGTGCCAGCAGCTTACTCGACGGGAAGCGTGAAAAACTGTTTTTT
cdr3_aa: CASSLLDGKREKLFF

j_call: TRBJ1-2
v_call: TRBV7-2
clone_size: -
d_call: -
cdr3_nt: TGTGCCAGCAGCTTGGGGACATCCCGGTACTATGGCTACACCTTC
cdr3_aa: CASSLGTSRYYGYTF

j_call: TRBJ2-2
v_call: TRBV19
clone_size: -
d_call: TRBD2
cdr3_nt: TGTGCCAGTAGTATAGCGGGAGGGGCTAACACCGGGGAGCTGTTTTTT
cdr3_aa: CASSIAGGANTGELFF

j_call: TRBJ1-2
v_call: TRBV7-9
clone_size: -
d_call: -
cdr3_nt: TGTGCCAGCAGCCAGGGTTCAGGGAAGATTTATGGCTACACCTTC
cdr3_aa: CASSQGSGKIYGYTF

j_call: TRBJ1-1
v_call: TRBV7-9
clone_size: -
d_call: -
cdr3_nt: TGTGCCAGCAGCCCGCATTCCGGGAGTGGGGCTGAAGCTTTCTTT
cdr3_aa: CASSPHSGSGAEAFF

j_call: TRBJ1-5
v_call: TRBV6-1
clone_size: -
d_call: -
cdr3_nt: TGTGCCAGCAGTGTAATAAAGGAGGGTAGGGCCCAGCATTTT
cdr3_aa: CASSVIKEGRAQHF

j_call: TRBJ1-2
v_call: TRBV6-1
clone_size: -
d_call: -
cdr3_nt: TGTGCCAGCAGTGAAGACACATACTATGGCTACACCTTC
cdr3_aa: CASSEDTYYGYTF

j_call: TRBJ1-4
v_call: TRBV6-4
clone_size: -
d_call: TRBD1
cdr3_nt: TGTGCCAGCAGTCCGGACAGGGGTAATGAAAAACTGTTTTTT
cdr3_aa: CASSPDRGNEKLFF

j_call: TRBJ2-7
v_call: TRBV2
clone_size: -
d_call: TRBD2
cdr3_nt: TGTGCCAGCAGTGACAGCCCCTCGGGACTAGCGAGAGAGCAGTACTTC
cdr3_aa: CASSDSPSGLAREQYF

j_call: TRBJ1-1
v_call: TRBV7-2
clone_size: -
d_call: TRBD1
cdr3_nt: TGTGCCAGCAGCCAACCTAGGACAGGAGAAAACACTGAAGCTTTCTTT
cdr3_aa: CASSQPRTGENTEAFF

j_call: TRBJ1-5
v_call: TRBV5-1
clone_size: -
d_call: -
cdr3_nt: TGCGCCAGCAGTCCCGACAGAAGCAATCAGCCCCAGCATTTT
cdr3_aa: CASSPDRSNQPQHF

j_call: TRBJ1-5
v_call: TRBV6-5
clone_size: -
d_call: -
cdr3_nt: TGTGCCAGCAGTAGGGCCCGGAGGAATCAGCCCCAGCATTTT
cdr3_aa: CASSRARRNQPQHF

j_call: TRBJ1-2
v_call: TRBV19
clone_size: -
d_call: TRBD1
cdr3_nt: TGTGCCAGTAGTCTCCTTTTAGGGGACAGGGCTCACGGTGGCTATGGCTACACCTTC
cdr3_aa: CASSLLLGDRAHGGYGYTF

j_call: TRBJ2-7
v_call: TRBV29-1
clone_size: few
d_call: TRBD2
cdr3_nt: TGCAGCGCCAACGGGGGGGCGCGCGAGCAGTACTTC
cdr3_aa: CSANGGAREQYF

j_call: TRBJ2-6
v_call: TRBV5-1
clone_size: -
d_call: -
cdr3_nt: TGCGCCAGCAGCTTGGAGGGCGGGGTGATCTCTGGGGCCAACGTCCTGACTTTC
cdr3_aa: CASSLEGGVISGANVLTF

j_call: TRBJ2-7
v_call: TRBV19
clone_size: -
d_call: TRBD1
cdr3_nt: TGTGCCAGTAGTACGGCAGGGGGCTCCTACGAGCAGTACTTC
cdr3_aa: CASSTAGGSYEQYF

j_call: TRBJ1-5
v_call: TRBV4-1
clone_size: -
d_call: -
cdr3_nt: TGCGCCAGCAGCCAAGAATGGGCCAGGGGAGCGGCTCAGCCCCAGCATTTT
cdr3_aa: CASSQEWARGAAQPQHF

j_call: TRBJ1-1
v_call: TRBV5-1
clone_size: -
d_call: TRBD1
cdr3_nt: TGCGCCAGCAGCCGGACAGGGGGGGACACTGAAGCTTTCTTT
cdr3_aa: CASSRTGGDTEAFF

j_call: TRBJ1-2
v_call: TRBV19
clone_size: -
d_call: -
cdr3_nt: TGTGCCAGTAGTCGTTCTAACTATGGCTACACCTTC
cdr3_aa: CASSRSNYGYTF

j_call: TRBJ1-1
v_call: TRBV5-1
clone_size: once
d_call: -
cdr3_nt: TGCGCCAGCAGCTCGACAGGAACGTACATGAACACTGAAGCTTTCTTT
cdr3_aa: CASSSTGTYMNTEAFF

j_call: TRBJ1-6
v_call: TRBV4-3
clone_size: -
d_call: -
cdr3_nt: TGCGCCAGCAGCGAGATGACAGGTACTAATTCACCCCTCCACTTT
cdr3_aa: CASSEMTGTNSPLHF

j_call: TRBJ1-2
v_call: TRBV12-5
clone_size: -
d_call: -
cdr3_nt: TGTGCTAGTGGTTCCGCCTCCAGGGGCGACTTTCATGGCTACACCTTC
cdr3_aa: CASGSASRGDFHGYTF

j_call: TRBJ1-2
v_call: TRBV2
clone_size: -
d_call: -
cdr3_nt: TGTGCCAGCAGTCCCCTACCCCGGACACTACTGGATGGCTACACCTTC
cdr3_aa: CASSPLPRTLLDGYTF

j_call: TRBJ2-5
v_call: TRBV5-1
clone_size: once
d_call: -
cdr3_nt: TGCGCCAGCAGCTGGGCGGGACCAAGTAGGGGAGAGACCCAGTACTTC
cdr3_aa: CASSWAGPSRGETQYF

j_call: TRBJ2-5
v_call: TRBV7-9
clone_size: -
d_call: -
cdr3_nt: TGTGCCAGCAGCCGTCTAACCCGACAAGAGACCCAGTACTTC
cdr3_aa: CASSRLTRQETQYF